This T cell receptor (beta chain) derives from a study of blood T cell repertoires in COVID-19. The CDR3 is made up of 13 amino acids. The V end was cut by 1 base, the J end by 3 bases, with 6 bases between. Germline CDR1 is PRHDT and CDR2 is FYEKMQ (reference sequence). Data came from immunoSEQ multiplex PCR; TCRdb stores just in-frame clones and leaves some out. In the table there are roughly 81,000 clones, around 91% of which are singletons. Source material: peripheral blood. The source of this sequence is a man between 65 and 85 years old with active or convalescent COVID-19. The chain combines TRBV13 with TRBJ2-5, with TRBD1 as a possible D gene (6 bases). CDR3 in DNA: TGTGCCAGCAGCTTAGACAGGGAAGAGACCCAGTACTTC. Translating gives CASSLDREETQYF. Using reference TRBV13 and TRBJ2-5 for the parts outside the CDR3, the full variable domain is AAGVIQSPRHLIKEKRETATLKCYPIPRHDTVYWYQQGPGQDPQFLISFYEKMQSDKGSIPDRFSAQQFSDYHSELNMSSLELGDSALYFCASSLDREETQYFGPGTRLLVL.